This T cell receptor (beta chain) derives from a study of blood T cell repertoires in COVID-19. The CDR3 is 21 residues long. Germline values: CDR1 SGHVT, CDR2 SQSDAQ. The V gene end was trimmed by 2 bases and the J gene end by 2 bases; junction bases not matched to a gene: 15. Data came from immunoSEQ multiplex PCR; TCRdb stores just in-frame clones and leaves some out. The sample lists fewer than 350,000 clones; 85% were seen once. The TCR comes from a human donor in a cohort sampled during active COVID-19. Sequenced material: peripheral blood. The chain has TRBV7-4 and TRBJ2-1; 13 positions agree with TRBD2. CDR3 sequence reads: CASSLTPKGTSGVLTYNEQFF. Here the CDR3 DNA reads TGTGCCAGCAGCTTAACCCCGAAAGGGACTAGCGGGGTGCTAACCTACAATGAGCAGTTCTTC. Full variable domain (remainder filled in from reference TRBV7-4 and TRBJ2-1): GAGVSQSPRYKVAKRGRDVALRCDSISGHVTLYWYRQTLGQGSEVLTYSQSDAQRDKSGRPSGRFSAERPERSVSTLKIQRTEQGDSAVYLCASSLTPKGTSGVLTYNEQFFGPGTRLTVL.